These T cell receptor beta chains were read from a single sample in a study of technical replicates of blood from a few donors. Method: immunoSEQ multiplex PCR; TCRdb's copy keeps in-frame clones and lacks some. Found here are 65,000 to 90,000 clones, approximately 94% of them singletons; the top ten hold 0.39%. The sequenced sample was T cells isolated from PBMCs. Receptors were obtained from a human donor in good health. Both conserved end residues are part of each CDR3. The D gene is left open where the match is weak. Size values are once, few and many counts, or a class for expanded clones, and some rows have none.

D	J	V	size	CDR3	DNA
TRBD1	TRBJ1-5	TRBV6-6	.	CASSDLGQGSNQPQHF	TGTGCCAGCAGTGACTTAGGACAGGGTTCCAATCAGCCCCAGCATTTT
.	TRBJ2-1	TRBV13	.	CASSLGKSGREQFF	TGTGCCAGCAGCTTAGGCAAATCAGGGCGTGAGCAGTTCTTC
TRBD1	TRBJ1-2	TRBV5-3	.	CARSCRDRGDYGYTF	TGTGCCAGAAGCTGCCGGGACAGGGGGGACTATGGCTACACCTTC
TRBD2	TRBJ2-1	TRBV30	.	CAWSGKREGSQFF	TGTGCCTGGAGTGGAAAGCGGGAGGGAAGCCAGTTCTTC
TRBD2	TRBJ2-7	TRBV5-1	.	CASSELAGHEQYF	TGCGCCAGCAGCGAACTAGCGGGGCACGAGCAGTACTTC
TRBD2	TRBJ2-5	TRBV10-3	.	CAISEILAGVGETQYF	TGTGCCATCAGTGAGATACTAGCGGGGGTAGGGGAGACCCAGTACTTC
TRBD2	TRBJ2-3	TRBV7-9	once	CASRSGLAGFTDTQYF	TGTGCCAGCAGATCGGGACTAGCGGGGTTCACAGATACGCAGTATTTT
.	TRBJ2-3	TRBV13	.	CASSLGTGYRDTQYF	TGTGCCAGCAGCTTAGGTACAGGGTACCGAGATACGCAGTATTTT
TRBD2	TRBJ2-2	TRBV7-6	.	CASSRTSGRPTELFF	TGTGCCAGCAGCAGGACTAGCGGGAGACCCACTGAGCTGTTTTTT
.	TRBJ2-7	TRBV5-1	.	CASSLNSGYRYEQYF	TGCGCCAGCAGCTTGAATTCAGGGTATAGATACGAGCAGTACTTC
TRBD1	TRBJ2-7	TRBV5-1	.	CASSKDRVEYEQYF	TGCGCCAGCAGCAAGGACAGGGTAGAATACGAGCAGTACTTC
TRBD2	TRBJ2-3	TRBV10-3	.	CAISDTTGTSRGVGTDTQYF	TGTGCCATCAGTGATACTACCGGGACTAGCAGGGGAGTTGGGACAGATACGCAGTATTTT
.	TRBJ2-3	TRBV7-2	.	CASSYSQGDTQYF	TGTGCCAGCAGCTATTCACAGGGAGATACGCAGTATTTT
.	TRBJ1-2	TRBV19	.	CASSPPGLTYYGYTF	TGTGCCAGTAGTCCGCCGGGACTCACTTACTATGGCTACACCTTC
.	TRBJ2-1	TRBV5-4	.	CASSLDPPGEQFF	TGTGCCAGCAGCTTGGATCCGCCGGGTGAGCAGTTCTTC
.	TRBJ2-2	TRBV10-3	.	CAITTGTGELFF	TGTGCCATAACTACAGGGACCGGGGAGCTGTTTTTT
.	TRBJ1-3	TRBV9	.	CASSTGSLSGNTIYF	TGTGCCAGCAGCACAGGGTCCCTCTCTGGAAACACCATATATTTT
TRBD2	TRBJ2-1	TRBV30	.	CAWSVLRLADNEQFF	TGTGCCTGGAGTGTCCTCAGACTAGCGGACAATGAGCAGTTCTTC
TRBD1	TRBJ2-2	TRBV5-1	.	CASSFDRVYTGELFF	TGCGCCAGCAGCTTTGACAGGGTGTACACCGGGGAGCTGTTTTTT
.	TRBJ1-1	TRBV5-1	.	CASKDGQNTEAFF	TGCGCCAGCAAGGACGGACAGAACACTGAAGCTTTCTTT
.	TRBJ2-1	TRBV14	.	CASSQVSEQFF	TGTGCCAGCAGCCAAGTCAGTGAGCAGTTCTTC
TRBD2	TRBJ2-1	TRBV13	.	CASDTSGRGEQFF	TGTGCCAGCGATACTAGCGGGAGGGGTGAGCAGTTCTTC
.	TRBJ1-1	TRBV19	.	CASSPGMLTEAFF	TGTGCCAGTAGTCCAGGGATGTTAACTGAAGCTTTCTTT